This T cell receptor (beta chain) originates from a study of vaccination effects on CD4 cells after COVID-19. The CDR3 is 14 residues long. In germline, CDR1 is MRHNA, CDR2 SNTAGT. Between the trimmed V and J ends, which lost 2 bases and 4 bases, there was a span of 11 bases. Findings and caveats of the study: Marked clonal contraction was seen late after vaccination (in both infection- and vaccine-induced clones).

Before any sequencing was done, the ViraFEST assay used viral peptide pools to expand antigen-specific CD4+ T cells. Culturing for about 10 days preceded CD4+ T cell isolation. Infection dated between March and December 2020, before the Alpha, Beta and Delta variants reached the United States. Details on this clone: Its antigen is still unknown.

Clones were read by immunoSEQ multiplex PCR, and TCRdb kept only the in-frame ones, dropping some. The sample records 30,000 to 40,000 clones, around two thirds being singletons. The sample consisted of CD4+ T cells from PBMCs cultured with a peptide pool, taken before COVID-19 vaccination. This sequence was found in a human donor who had a prior SARS-CoV-2 infection. This rearrangement joins TRBV6-4 to TRBJ1-1; weak D call: TRBD1 (5 bases). CDR3 nucleotides: TGTGCCAGCAGTGACACATCGAGGGGCACTGAAGCTTTCTTT. It specifies CASSDTSRGTEAFF.